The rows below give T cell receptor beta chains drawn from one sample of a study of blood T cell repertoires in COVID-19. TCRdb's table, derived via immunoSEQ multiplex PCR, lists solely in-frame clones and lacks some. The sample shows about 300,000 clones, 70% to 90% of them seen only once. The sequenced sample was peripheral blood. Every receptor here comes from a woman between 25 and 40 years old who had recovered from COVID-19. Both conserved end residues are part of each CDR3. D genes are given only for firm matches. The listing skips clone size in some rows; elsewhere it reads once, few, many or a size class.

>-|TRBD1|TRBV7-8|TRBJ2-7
TGTGCCAGCAGCTTAGGGTCGACAGGGGTGATTGTGCAGTACTTC
CASSLGSTGVIVQYF
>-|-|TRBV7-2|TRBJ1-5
TGTGCCAGCAGTTTGGAGCGGAGTCAGCCCCAGCATTTT
CASSLERSQPQHF
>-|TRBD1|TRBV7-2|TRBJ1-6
TGTGCCAGCAGCCAATACCGGGACAGAGGATCACCCCTCCACTTT
CASSQYRDRGSPLHF
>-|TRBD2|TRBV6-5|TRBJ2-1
TGTGCCAGCATGTTAGCGGGGGGGGGCTACAATGAGCAGTTCTTC
CASMLAGGGYNEQFF
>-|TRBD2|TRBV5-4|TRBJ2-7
TGTGCCAGCAGCCCTATGATGGGGAGGGGAAGGGGTAGGTACGAGCAGTACTTC
CASSPMMGRGRGRYEQYF
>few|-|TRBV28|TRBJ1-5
TGTGCCAGCAGTTTCGGGATCTTTCCTCAGCCCCAGCATTTT
CASSFGIFPQPQHF
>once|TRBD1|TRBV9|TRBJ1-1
TGTGCCAGCAGCCCGAGGACAGGGGGCACTGAAGCTTTCTTT
CASSPRTGGTEAFF
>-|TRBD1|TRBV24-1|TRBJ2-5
TGTGCCACCAGTGGACGAAAGGGACAGGCACAAGAGACCCAGTACTTC
CATSGRKGQAQETQYF
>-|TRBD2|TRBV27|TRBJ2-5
TGTGCCAGCAGCCCACTAGCGGGGCAGTTGGAGACCCAGTACTTC
CASSPLAGQLETQYF
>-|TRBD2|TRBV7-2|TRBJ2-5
TGTGCCAGCAGCTTAGGCGGTAGCGGGGGCGGTGGGGCCCAGTACTTC
CASSLGGSGGGGAQYF
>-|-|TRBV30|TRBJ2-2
TGTGCCTGGACAGCGAGTTTGAACACCGGGGAGCTGTTTTTT
CAWTASLNTGELFF
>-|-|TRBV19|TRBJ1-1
TGTGCCAGTAGTATAGAATTCAGCTACGGACGGGGTGAAGCTTTCTTT
CASSIEFSYGRGEAFF
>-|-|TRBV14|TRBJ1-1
TGTGCCAGCAGCCAAAGCCTCTTCATGAACACTGAAGCTTTCTTT
CASSQSLFMNTEAFF
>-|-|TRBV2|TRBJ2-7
TGTGCCAGCAGTAGTTCAGGTGGTGCGTACGAGCAGTACTTC
CASSSSGGAYEQYF
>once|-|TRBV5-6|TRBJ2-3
TGTGCCAGCAGCCCTGGGGCCCGCACAGATACGCAGTATTTT
CASSPGARTDTQYF
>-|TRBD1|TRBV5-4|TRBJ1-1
TGTGCCAGCAGCTTGGTACAGGGGTTGAACACTGAAGCTTTCTTT
CASSLVQGLNTEAFF
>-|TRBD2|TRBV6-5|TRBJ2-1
TGTGCCAGCAGTTACTCCCGCGGGGGGGGCAATGAGCAGTTCTTC
CASSYSRGGGNEQFF
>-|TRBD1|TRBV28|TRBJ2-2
TGTGCCAGCAGGGCCGGGACAGGGGCCGGGGCCGGGGAGCTGTTTTTT
CASRAGTGAGAGELFF
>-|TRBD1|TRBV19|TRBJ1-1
TGTGCCAGTAGGCAAGGGACAGACCTGATGAACACTGAAGCTTTCTTT
CASRQGTDLMNTEAFF
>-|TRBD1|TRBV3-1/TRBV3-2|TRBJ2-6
TGTGCCAGCAGCCAAGACAATCGGGACAGCTCTGGGGCCAACGTCCTGACTTTC
CASSQDNRDSSGANVLTF
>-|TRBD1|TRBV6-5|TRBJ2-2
TGTGCCAGCAGGGGGACAGTGACCGGGGAGCTGTTTTTT
CASRGTVTGELFF
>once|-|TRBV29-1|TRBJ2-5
TGCAGCGATACGGGGAAGGAGACCCAGTACTTC
CSDTGKETQYF